This entry lists 5 T cell receptor beta chains sequenced from one sample in a study of blood T cell repertoires in COVID-19. Assay used: immunoSEQ multiplex PCR; TCRdb lists only in-frame clones, some missing. This sample yields under 150,000 clones, of which 80% to 90% are seen a single time; roughly 2.3% belongs to the top ten. Material: PBMCs or T cells enriched from blood (not recorded which). These TCRs come from a middle-aged man with acute COVID-19.

The rearrangement links TRBV6-2 or TRBV6-3 to TRBJ1-2; no reliable D call. Trimming took off 4 bases at V and 8 bases at J, with 26 bases between the two ends. Germline CDR1 reads MNHEY; CDR2 reads SVGEGT. The CDR3 runs 17 residues. The CDR3 loop is CASSFTPSRQERRGYTF. The CDR3 DNA reads TGTGCCAGCAGTTTTACTCCCTCGAGGCAAGAGCGTAGGGGCTACACCTTC.

This clone was seen just once. This sequence joins TRBV5-5 and TRBJ1-1, with a weak D call TRBD1 (6 bases). Trimming removed 2 bases at V and 8 bases at J, with 10 bases between. CDR1 SGHKS and CDR2 YYEKEE come from the germline V gene (reference sequence). The CDR3 is 12 amino acids. Written as DNA, the CDR3 is TGTGCCAGCAGCTTTGTAGACAGGGAAGCTTTCTTT. Encoded protein: CASSFVDREAFF.

This clone was seen just once. The chain combines TRBV6-5 with TRBJ2-3; D is unclear. V lost 8 bases, J lost 2 bases, and 14 bases lay in between. The CDR3 consists of 14 residues. CDR1 and CDR2 (germline): MNHEY, SVGAGI. The CDR3 nucleotides read TGTGCCAGCCTAACAGAGACCAACACAGATACGCAGTATTTT. It translates to CASLTETNTDTQYF.

CDR3 DNA sequence: TGTGCTAGTGGGGACTCTAGGACGGGCACCGGGGAGCTGTTTTTT. It codes for CASGDSRTGTGELFF. The gene calls are TRBV12-5 and TRBJ2-2; D might be TRBD2 (5 bases). CDR1 LGHNT and CDR2 FRNRAP come from the germline V gene. The V and J ends lost 6 bases and 4 bases respectively, with 15 bases between them. This CDR3 contains 15 residues.

CDR3 region: CASSPDGALSYGYTF. The CDR3 nucleotides read TGTGCCAGTAGTCCCGACGGAGCCTTAAGCTATGGCTACACCTTC. V usage is TRBV19 and J usage is TRBJ1-2; D ambiguous. CDR1 and CDR2 (germline): LNHDA, SQIVND (reference sequence). The V end lost 5 bases, the J end lost 4 bases, and 17 bases lay between the germline ends. This CDR3 region has 15 residues.